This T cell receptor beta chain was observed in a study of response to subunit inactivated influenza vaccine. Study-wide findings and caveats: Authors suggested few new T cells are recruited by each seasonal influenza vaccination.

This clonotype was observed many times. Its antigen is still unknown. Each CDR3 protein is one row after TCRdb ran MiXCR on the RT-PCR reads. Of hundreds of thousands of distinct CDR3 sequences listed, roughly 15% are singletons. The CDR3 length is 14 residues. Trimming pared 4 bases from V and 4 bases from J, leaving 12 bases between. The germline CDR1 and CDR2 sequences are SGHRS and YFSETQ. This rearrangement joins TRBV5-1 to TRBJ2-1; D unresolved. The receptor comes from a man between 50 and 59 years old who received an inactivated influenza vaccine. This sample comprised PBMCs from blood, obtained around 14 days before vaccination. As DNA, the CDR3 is TGCGCCAGCAGCCCTGGTCACCAATACAATGAGCAGTTCTTC. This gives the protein CASSPGHQYNEQFF.